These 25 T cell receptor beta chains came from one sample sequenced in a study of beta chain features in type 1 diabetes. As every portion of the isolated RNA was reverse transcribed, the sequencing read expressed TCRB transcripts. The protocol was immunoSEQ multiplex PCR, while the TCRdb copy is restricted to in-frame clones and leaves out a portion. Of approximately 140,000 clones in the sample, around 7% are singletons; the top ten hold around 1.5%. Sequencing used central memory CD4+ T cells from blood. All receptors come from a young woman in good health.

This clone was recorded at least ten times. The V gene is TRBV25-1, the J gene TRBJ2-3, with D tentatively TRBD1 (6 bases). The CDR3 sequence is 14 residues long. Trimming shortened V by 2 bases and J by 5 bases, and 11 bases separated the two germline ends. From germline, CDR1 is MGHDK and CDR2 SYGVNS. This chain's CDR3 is CASSENHREDTQYF. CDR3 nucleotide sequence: TGTGCCAGCAGTGAAAATCACAGGGAAGATACGCAGTATTTT.

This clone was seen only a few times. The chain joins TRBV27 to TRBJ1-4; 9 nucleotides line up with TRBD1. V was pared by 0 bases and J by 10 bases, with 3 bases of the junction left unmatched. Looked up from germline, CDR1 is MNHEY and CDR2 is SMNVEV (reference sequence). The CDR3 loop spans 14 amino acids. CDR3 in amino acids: CASSLSGQGRKLFF. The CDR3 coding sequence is TGTGCCAGCAGTTTATCGGGACAGGGACGAAAACTGTTTTTT.

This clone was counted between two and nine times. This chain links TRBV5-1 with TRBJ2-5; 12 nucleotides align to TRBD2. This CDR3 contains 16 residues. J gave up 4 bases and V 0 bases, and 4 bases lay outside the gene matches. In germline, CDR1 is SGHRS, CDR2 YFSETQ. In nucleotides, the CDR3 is TGCGCCAGCAGCTTGGTAGCTAGCGGGAGGGTAGAGACCCAGTACTTC. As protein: CASSLVASGRVETQYF.

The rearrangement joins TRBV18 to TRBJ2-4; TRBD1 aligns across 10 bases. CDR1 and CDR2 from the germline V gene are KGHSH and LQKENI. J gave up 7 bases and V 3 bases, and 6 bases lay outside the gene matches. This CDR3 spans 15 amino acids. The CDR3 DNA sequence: TGTGCCAGCTCACCCGTAGGACAGGGGGTGAACATTCAGTACTTC. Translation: CASSPVGQGVNIQYF.

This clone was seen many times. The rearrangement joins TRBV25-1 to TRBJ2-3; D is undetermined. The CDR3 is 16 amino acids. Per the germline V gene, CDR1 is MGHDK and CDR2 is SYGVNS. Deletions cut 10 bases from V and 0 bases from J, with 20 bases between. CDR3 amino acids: CATGGGLLDSTDTQYF. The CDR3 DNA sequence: TGTGCCACCGGCGGTGGTCTGTTAGATAGCACAGATACGCAGTATTTT.

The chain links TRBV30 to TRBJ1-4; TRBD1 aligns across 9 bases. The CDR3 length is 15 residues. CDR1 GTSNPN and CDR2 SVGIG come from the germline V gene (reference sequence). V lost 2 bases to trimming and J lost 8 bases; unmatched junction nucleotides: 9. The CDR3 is CAWSLQQGAGEKLFF. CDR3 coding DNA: TGTGCCTGGAGTCTCCAACAGGGGGCGGGCGAAAAACTGTTTTTT.

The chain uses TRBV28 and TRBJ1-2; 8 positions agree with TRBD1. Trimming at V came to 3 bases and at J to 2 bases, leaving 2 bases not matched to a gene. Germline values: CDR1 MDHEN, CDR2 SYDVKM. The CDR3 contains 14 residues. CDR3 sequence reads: CASSLDRVNYGYTF. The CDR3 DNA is TGTGCCAGCAGTTTGGACAGGGTAAACTATGGCTACACCTTC.

As DNA, the CDR3 is TGCGCCAGCAGCCCCGATCCAGGGCGGGAGACCCAGTACTTC. Amino acids: CASSPDPGRETQYF. The V call is TRBV5-1, the J call TRBJ2-5; weak D call: TRBD1 (5 bases). V was pared by 4 bases and J by 5 bases, with 15 bases between. The CDR3 runs 14 residues. Germline V gene data show CDR1 as SGHRS and CDR2 as YFSETQ.

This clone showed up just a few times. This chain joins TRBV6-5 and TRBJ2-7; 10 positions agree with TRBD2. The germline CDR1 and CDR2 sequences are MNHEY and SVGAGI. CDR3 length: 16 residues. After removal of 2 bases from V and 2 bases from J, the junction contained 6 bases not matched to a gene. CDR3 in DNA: TGTGCCAGCAGTTACAAGACTAGCGGGTATACCTACGAGCAGTACTTC. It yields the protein CASSYKTSGYTYEQYF.

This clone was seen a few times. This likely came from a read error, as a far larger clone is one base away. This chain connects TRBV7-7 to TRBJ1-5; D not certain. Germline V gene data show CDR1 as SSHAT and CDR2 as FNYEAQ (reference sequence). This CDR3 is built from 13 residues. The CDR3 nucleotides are TGTGCTAGCAGCTCTAGGGAGTATCAGCCCCAGCATTTT. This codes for CASSSREYQPQHF.

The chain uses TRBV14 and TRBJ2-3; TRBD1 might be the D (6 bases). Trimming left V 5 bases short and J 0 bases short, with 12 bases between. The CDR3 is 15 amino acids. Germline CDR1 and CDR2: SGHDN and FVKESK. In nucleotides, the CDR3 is TGTGCCAGCAGCGCCTACAGGGCTAGCACAGATACGCAGTATTTT. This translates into CASSAYRASTDTQYF.

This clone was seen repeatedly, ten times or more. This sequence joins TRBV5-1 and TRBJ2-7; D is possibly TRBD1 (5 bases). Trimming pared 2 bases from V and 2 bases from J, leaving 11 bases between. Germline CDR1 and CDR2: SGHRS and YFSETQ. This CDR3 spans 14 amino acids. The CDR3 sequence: CASSFTGPPYEQYF. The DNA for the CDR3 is TGCGCCAGCAGCTTTACAGGCCCCCCCTACGAGCAGTACTTC.

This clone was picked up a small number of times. The CDR3 coding sequence is TGCGCCAGCAGCCTTAGCGGCAGCAACCCAGATACGCAGTATTTT. It specifies CASSLSGSNPDTQYF. The V call is TRBV5-1, the J call TRBJ2-3, with D possibly matching TRBD2 (6 bases). Trimming left V 4 bases short and J 4 bases short, with 16 bases between. This CDR3 has 15 amino acids. Germline CDR1 reads SGHRS; CDR2 reads YFSETQ.

The CDR3 loop reads CASSFVDNEQFF. CDR3 DNA: TGTGCCAGCAGCTTCGTAGACAATGAGCAGTTCTTC. This chain links TRBV11-3 with TRBJ2-1; D uncertain. The V and J ends lost 3 bases and 5 bases respectively, with 5 bases between them. CDR1 and CDR2 from the germline V gene are SGHNT and YENEEA. The CDR3 sequence is 12 residues long.

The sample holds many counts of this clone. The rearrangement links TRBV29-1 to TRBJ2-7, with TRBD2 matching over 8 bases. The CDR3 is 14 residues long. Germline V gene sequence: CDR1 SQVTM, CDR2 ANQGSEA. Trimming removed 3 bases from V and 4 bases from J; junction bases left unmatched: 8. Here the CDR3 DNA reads TGCAGCGTTGACCGGGGGGGATCCCTATACGAGCAGTACTTC. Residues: CSVDRGGSLYEQYF.

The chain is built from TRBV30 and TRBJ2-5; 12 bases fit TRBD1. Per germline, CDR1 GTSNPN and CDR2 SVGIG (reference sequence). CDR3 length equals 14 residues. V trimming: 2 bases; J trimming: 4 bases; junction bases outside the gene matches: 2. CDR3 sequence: CAWSRDRGRETQYF. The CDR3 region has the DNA TGTGCCTGGAGTAGGGACAGGGGGCGAGAGACCCAGTACTTC. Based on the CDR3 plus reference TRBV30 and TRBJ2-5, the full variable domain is SQTIHQWPATLVQPVGSPLSLECTVEGTSNPNLYWYRQAAGRGLQLLFYSVGIGQISSEVPQNLSASRPQDRQFILSSKKLLLSDSGFYLCAWSRDRGRETQYFGPGTRLLVL.

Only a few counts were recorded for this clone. CDR3: CASRLAGSYGGEQFF. The CDR3 DNA sequence: TGTGCCAGCAGATTAGCGGGTTCTTATGGGGGAGAGCAGTTCTTC. The chain links TRBV19 to TRBJ2-1; 7 nucleotides agree with TRBD2. The germline V gene has CDR1 LNHDA and CDR2 SQIVND (reference sequence). The CDR3 is 15 residues long. The V gene end was trimmed by 9 bases and the J gene end by 10 bases; junction bases not matched to a gene: 18.

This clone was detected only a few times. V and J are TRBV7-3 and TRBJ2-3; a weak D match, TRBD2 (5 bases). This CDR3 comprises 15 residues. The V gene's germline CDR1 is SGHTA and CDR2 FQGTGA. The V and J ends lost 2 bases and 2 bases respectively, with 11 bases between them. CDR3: CASSLDYLNTDTQYF. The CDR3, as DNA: TGTGCCAGCAGCTTAGACTACCTGAACACAGATACGCAGTATTTT.

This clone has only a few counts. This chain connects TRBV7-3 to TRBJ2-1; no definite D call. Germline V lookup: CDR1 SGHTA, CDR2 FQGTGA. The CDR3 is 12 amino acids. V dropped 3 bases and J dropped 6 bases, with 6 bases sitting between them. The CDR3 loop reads CASSFTGNEQFF. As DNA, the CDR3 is TGTGCCAGCAGCTTTACGGGCAATGAGCAGTTCTTC.

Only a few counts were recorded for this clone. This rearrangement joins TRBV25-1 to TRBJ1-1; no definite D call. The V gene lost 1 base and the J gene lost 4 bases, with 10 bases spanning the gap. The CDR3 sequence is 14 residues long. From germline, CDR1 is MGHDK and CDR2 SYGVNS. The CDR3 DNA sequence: TGTGCCAGCAGTGAATGGCGGGAGGGCACTGAAGCTTTCTTT. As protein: CASSEWREGTEAFF.

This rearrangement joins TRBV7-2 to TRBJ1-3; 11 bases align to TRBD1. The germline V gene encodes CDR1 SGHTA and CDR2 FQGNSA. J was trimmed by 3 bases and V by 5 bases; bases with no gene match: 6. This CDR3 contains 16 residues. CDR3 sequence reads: CASSPRDRGNGNTIYF. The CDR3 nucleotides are TGTGCCAGCAGCCCGAGGGACAGGGGGAATGGAAACACCATATATTTT.

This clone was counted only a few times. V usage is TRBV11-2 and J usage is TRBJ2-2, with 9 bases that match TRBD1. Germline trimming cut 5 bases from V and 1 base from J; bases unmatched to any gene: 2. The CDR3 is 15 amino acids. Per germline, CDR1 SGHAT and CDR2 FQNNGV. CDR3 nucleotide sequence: TGTGCCAGCAGCCGGGGACAGGGGAACACCGGGGAGCTGTTTTTT. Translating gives CASSRGQGNTGELFF.

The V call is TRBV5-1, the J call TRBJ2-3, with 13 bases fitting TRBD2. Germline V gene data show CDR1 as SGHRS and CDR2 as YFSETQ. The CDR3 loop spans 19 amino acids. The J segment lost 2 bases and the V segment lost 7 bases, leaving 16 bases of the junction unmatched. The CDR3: CASHSGHTGLAGFTDTQYF. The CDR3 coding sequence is TGCGCCAGCCACTCTGGGCACACGGGACTAGCGGGGTTCACAGATACGCAGTATTTT.

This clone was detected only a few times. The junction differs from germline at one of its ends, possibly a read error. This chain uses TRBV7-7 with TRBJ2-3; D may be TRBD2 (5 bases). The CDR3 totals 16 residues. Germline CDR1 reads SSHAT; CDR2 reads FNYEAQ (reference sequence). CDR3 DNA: TGTGCTAGCAGCTTAGGTCCTAGCAGAGACACAGATACGCAGTATTTT. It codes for CASSLGPSRDTDTQYF.

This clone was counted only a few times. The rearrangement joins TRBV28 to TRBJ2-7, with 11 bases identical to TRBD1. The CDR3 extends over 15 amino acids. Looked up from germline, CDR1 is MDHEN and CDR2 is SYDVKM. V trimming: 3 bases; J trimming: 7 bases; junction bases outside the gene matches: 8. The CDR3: CASSLGGQGEPEQYF. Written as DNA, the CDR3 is TGTGCCAGCAGTTTGGGGGGACAGGGGGAACCTGAGCAGTACTTC.